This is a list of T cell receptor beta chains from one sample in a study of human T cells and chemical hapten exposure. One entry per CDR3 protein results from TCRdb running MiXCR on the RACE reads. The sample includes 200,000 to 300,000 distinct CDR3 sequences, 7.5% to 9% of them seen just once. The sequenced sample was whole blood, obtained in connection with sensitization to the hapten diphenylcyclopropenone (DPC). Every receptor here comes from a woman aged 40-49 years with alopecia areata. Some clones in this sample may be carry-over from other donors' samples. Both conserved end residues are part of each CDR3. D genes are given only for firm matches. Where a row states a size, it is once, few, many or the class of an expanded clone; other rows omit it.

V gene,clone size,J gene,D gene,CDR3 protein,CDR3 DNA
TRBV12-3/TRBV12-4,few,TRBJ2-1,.,CASSSAPYNEQFF,TGTGCCAGCAGTTCTGCCCCATACAATGAGCAGTTCTTC
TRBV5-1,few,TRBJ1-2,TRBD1,CASSLWTGGGYGYTF,TGCGCCAGCAGCTTGTGGACAGGGGGTGGCTATGGCTACACCTTC
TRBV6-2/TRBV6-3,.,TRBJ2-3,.,CASSYSKGSGPYTDTQYF,TGTGCCAGCAGTTACTCGAAAGGGTCGGGACCTTACACAGATACGCAGTATTTT
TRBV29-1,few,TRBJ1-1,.,CSVDRGNTEAFF,TGCAGCGTTGACAGGGGAAACACTGAAGCTTTCTTT
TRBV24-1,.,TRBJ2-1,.,CATPTEGRVPYNEQFF,TGTGCCACCCCGACCGAGGGCAGGGTCCCCTACAATGAGCAGTTCTTC
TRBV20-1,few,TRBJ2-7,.,CSARDWAYEQYF,TGCAGTGCTAGAGATTGGGCCTACGAGCAGTACTTC
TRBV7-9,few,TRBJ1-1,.,CASSARGDLNTEAFF,TGTGCCAGCAGCGCACGGGGAGACCTGAACACTGAAGCTTTCTTT
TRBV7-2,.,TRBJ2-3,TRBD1,CASSLGTGLGTDTQYF,TGTGCCAGCAGCTTAGGGACAGGGTTGGGCACAGATACGCAGTATTTT
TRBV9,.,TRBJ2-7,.,CASSVVPSYEQYF,TGTGCCAGCAGCGTAGTGCCGTCCTACGAGCAGTACTTC
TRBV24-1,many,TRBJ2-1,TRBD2,CATSDFSSGRSNEQFF,TGTGCCACCAGTGATTTTTCCAGCGGGAGAAGTAATGAGCAGTTCTTC
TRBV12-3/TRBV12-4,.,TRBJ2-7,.,CASSLAGAGDYEQYF,TGTGCCAGCAGTTTAGCGGGCGCCGGCGACTACGAGCAGTACTTC
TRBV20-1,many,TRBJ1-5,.,CSARVSDYSNQPQHF,TGCAGTGCTAGAGTCTCAGATTATAGCAATCAGCCCCAGCATTTT
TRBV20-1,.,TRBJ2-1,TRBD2,CSAPLAGLNEQFF,TGCAGTGCTCCTCTAGCGGGACTCAATGAGCAGTTCTTC
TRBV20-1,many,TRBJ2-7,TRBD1,CSGFEPGGSYEQYF,TGCAGTGGGTTCGAGCCAGGGGGAAGCTACGAGCAGTACTTC
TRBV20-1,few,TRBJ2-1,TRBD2,CSARDPGLAGGSYNEQFF,TGCAGTGCTAGAGATCCGGGACTAGCGGGAGGGTCCTACAATGAGCAGTTCTTC
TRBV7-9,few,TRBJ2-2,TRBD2,CASSLWTSGRRELFF,TGTGCCAGCAGCCTTTGGACTAGCGGGAGGAGGGAGCTGTTTTTT
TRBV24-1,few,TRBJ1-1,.,CATSQGYHTEAFF,TGTGCCACCAGCCAGGGGTATCACACTGAAGCTTTCTTT
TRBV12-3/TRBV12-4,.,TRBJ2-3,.,CASSSTVIGDTQYF,TGTGCCAGCAGTTCGACAGTGATCGGGGATACGCAGTATTTT
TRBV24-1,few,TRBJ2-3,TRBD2,CATSDSRLADTDTQYF,TGTGCCACCAGTGATTCGAGACTAGCGGACACAGATACGCAGTATTTT
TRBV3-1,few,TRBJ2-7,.,CASSQTLGPSYEQYF,TGTGCCAGCAGCCAAACACTGGGCCCCTCCTACGAGCAGTACTTC
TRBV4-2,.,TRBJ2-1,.,CASSNRDGTNEQFF,TGTGCCAGCAGCAACCGGGACGGGACGAATGAGCAGTTCTTC
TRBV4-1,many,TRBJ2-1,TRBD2,CASSQRSGTSGRSTYNEQFF,TGCGCCAGCAGCCAGCGGTCCGGGACTAGCGGGAGGTCTACCTACAATGAGCAGTTCTTC
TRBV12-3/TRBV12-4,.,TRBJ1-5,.,CASSLRNSPNQPQHF,TGTGCCAGCAGTTTACGGAATTCCCCGAATCAGCCCCAGCATTTT
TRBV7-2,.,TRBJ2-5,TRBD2,CASSGRMETQYF,TGTGCCAGTAGCGGGAGGATGGAGACCCAGTACTTC
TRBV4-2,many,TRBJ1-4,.,CASSQGTANEKLFF,TGTGCCAGCAGCCAGGGGACGGCTAATGAAAAACTGTTTTTT
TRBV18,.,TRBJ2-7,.,CASSPGGSGTVTYEQYF,TGTGCCAGCTCACCAGGAGGGTCGGGGACCGTTACCTACGAGCAGTACTTC
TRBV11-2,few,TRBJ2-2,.,CASSWGRSALRRDTGELFF,TGTGCCAGCAGCTGGGGACGATCGGCCCTCCGACGCGACACCGGGGAGCTGTTTTTT
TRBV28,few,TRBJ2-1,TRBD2,CASKTGTSFNEQFF,TGTGCCAGTAAAACCGGGACTAGCTTCAATGAGCAGTTCTTC
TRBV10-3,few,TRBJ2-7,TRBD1,CAISEGTGGFEQYF,TGTGCCATCAGTGAGGGGACAGGGGGATTCGAGCAGTACTTC
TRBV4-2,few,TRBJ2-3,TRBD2,CASSQESSGSLADTQYF,TGTGCCAGCAGCCAAGAGTCTAGCGGGAGTTTAGCAGATACGCAGTATTTT
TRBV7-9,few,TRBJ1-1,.,CASSLEGTANTEAFF,TGTGCCAGCAGCTTAGAAGGGACGGCGAACACTGAAGCTTTCTTT
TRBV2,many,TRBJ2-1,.,CASSGQIKNEQFF,TGTGCCAGCAGTGGGCAGATAAAGAATGAGCAGTTCTTC
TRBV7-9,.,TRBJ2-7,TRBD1,CASSLVGTGNYEQYF,TGTGCCAGCAGCTTAGTTGGGACAGGGAACTACGAGCAGTACTTC
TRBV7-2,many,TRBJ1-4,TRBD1,CASSLPGTGGEKLFF,TGTGCCAGCAGCTTACCCGGGACAGGAGGAGAGAAACTGTTTTTT
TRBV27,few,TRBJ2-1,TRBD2,CASSIAGAYNEQFF,TGTGCCAGCAGTATAGCGGGAGCCTACAATGAGCAGTTCTTC
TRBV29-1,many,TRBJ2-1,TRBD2,CSVVRLAGGNEQFF,TGCAGCGTTGTTAGACTAGCGGGAGGCAATGAGCAGTTCTTC
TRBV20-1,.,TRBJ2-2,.,CSASRRGTGELFF,TGCAGTGCTAGTCGTAGGGGGACCGGGGAGCTGTTTTTT
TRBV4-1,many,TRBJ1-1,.,CASSQVFRENTEAFF,TGCGCCAGCAGCCAAGTGTTCCGGGAGAACACTGAAGCTTTCTTT
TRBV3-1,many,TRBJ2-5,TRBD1,CASSQEPPGTGYEETQYF,TGTGCCAGCAGCCAAGAGCCACCTGGGACAGGGTATGAAGAGACCCAGTACTTC
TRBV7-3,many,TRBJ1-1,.,CASSPGMNTEAFF,TGTGCCAGCAGCCCCGGGATGAACACTGAAGCTTTCTTT
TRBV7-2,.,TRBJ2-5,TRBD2,CASSFTSGAQETQYF,TGTGCCAGCAGCTTTACTAGCGGGGCCCAAGAGACCCAGTACTTC
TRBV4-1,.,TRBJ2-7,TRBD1,CASSQDVGTGRDEQYF,TGCGCCAGCAGCCAAGATGTCGGGACAGGGAGGGACGAGCAGTACTTC
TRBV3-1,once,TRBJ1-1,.,CASSQGLSMNTEAFF,TGTGCCAGCAGCCAAGGTCTTTCAATGAACACTGAAGCTTTCTTT
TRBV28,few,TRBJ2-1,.,CASRMGLTNEQFF,TGTGCCAGCAGGATGGGACTGACGAATGAGCAGTTCTTC
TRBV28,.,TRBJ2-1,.,CASSYRGAPYNEQFF,TGTGCCAGCAGCTACAGAGGGGCCCCTTACAATGAGCAGTTCTTC
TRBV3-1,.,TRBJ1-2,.,CASSPEGRFNYGYTF,TGTGCCAGCAGCCCCGAAGGGCGCTTTAACTATGGCTACACCTTC
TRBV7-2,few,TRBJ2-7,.,CASSLVGRHRDGSYEQYF,TGTGCCAGCAGCTTAGTTGGTAGGCACCGGGACGGCTCCTACGAGCAGTACTTC
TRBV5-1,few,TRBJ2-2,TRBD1,CASSRGQGSNTGELFF,TGCGCCAGCAGCAGGGGACAGGGGTCGAACACCGGGGAGCTGTTTTTT